The 12 T cell receptor beta chains below come from one sample, sequenced in a study of blood T cell repertoires in COVID-19 (dated by TCRdb to the early 2020s). The library was prepared using the immunoSEQ multiplex PCR assay. This is the immuneACCESS table as TCRdb keeps it, with only in-frame sequences that have V and J called. A part of the clones is gone; compared with another copy, unresolved V genes explain less than half, and the rest is unexplained. In this sample the table shows a few hundred thousand clones, around 90% of which occur a single time. The ten largest clones capture about 0.94% of the sample. Sequenced: peripheral blood. These receptor sequences come from a woman aged 40 to 55 who had recovered from COVID-19.

The V and J genes are TRBV7-6 and TRBJ2-1; 8 nucleotides align to TRBD2. The CDR3 contains 15 residues. J lost 6 bases, V lost 6 bases, and 10 bases had no gene match. Germline CDR1 reads SGHVS; CDR2 reads FNYEAQ. The CDR3 nucleotides are TGTGCCAGCAGTACGGGACTAGTGGTTCCCAATGAGCAGTTCTTC. It encodes CASSTGLVVPNEQFF.

The chain joins TRBV6-5 to TRBJ1-2; tentatively, D is TRBD1 (5 bases). V lost 0 bases, J lost 5 bases, and 7 bases lay in between. There are 13 residues in the CDR3. The germline V gene has CDR1 MNHEY and CDR2 SVGAGI. CDR3 region: CASSYSGAYGYTF. The CDR3 region has the DNA TGTGCCAGCAGTTACTCAGGGGCGTATGGCTACACCTTC.

This clone was recorded only once. The chain recombines TRBV9 with TRBJ2-1, with 8 positions matching TRBD2. The germline V gene encodes CDR1 SGDLS and CDR2 YYNGEE. The CDR3 runs to 21 residues. J gave up 4 bases and V 0 bases, and 21 bases lay outside the gene matches. CDR3 bases: TGTGCCAGCAGCGTAGGGGTAGCGGGAATGCGGACTGGGGGTCGATACAATGAGCAGTTCTTC. It specifies CASSVGVAGMRTGGRYNEQFF.

The chain links TRBV10-1 to TRBJ2-3, with D perhaps TRBD2 (6 bases). The length of the CDR3 is 14 residues. Germline CDR1 WNHNN, CDR2 SYGVQD (reference sequence). The germline V and J ends were trimmed by 4 bases and 6 bases, with 14 bases remaining between them. In DNA, the CDR3 is TGCGCCAGCAGTGGCGGGGAAGGGGTCGATACGCAGTATTTT. It translates to CASSGGEGVDTQYF.

This chain links TRBV27 with TRBJ1-5; 8 positions agree with TRBD1. The CDR3 has 15 residues. Germline CDR1 MNHEY, CDR2 SMNVEV (reference sequence). The J segment lost 5 bases and the V segment lost 5 bases, leaving 8 bases of the junction unmatched. The CDR3 protein is CASSTRTGRHQPQHF. In nucleotides, the CDR3 is TGTGCCAGCAGTACCCGGACAGGGCGCCATCAGCCCCAGCATTTT.

This rearrangement joins TRBV7-9 to TRBJ2-3, with 9 bases matching TRBD2. This CDR3 region has 14 residues. After removal of 8 bases from V and 0 bases from J, the junction contained 3 bases not matched to a gene. CDR1 is SEHNR, CDR2 FQNEAQ, per germline (reference sequence). CDR3 amino acids: CASGTSGSTDTQYF. CDR3 DNA: TGTGCCAGCGGAACTAGCGGGAGCACAGATACGCAGTATTTT.

The chain carries TRBV28 and TRBJ1-6; possible D gene TRBD1, 6 bases. Per germline, CDR1 MDHEN and CDR2 SYDVKM. The CDR3 has 13 amino acids. The germline V and J ends were trimmed by 6 bases and 6 bases, with 9 bases remaining between them. In nucleotides, the CDR3 is TGTGCCAGCAGGACAGGATTTAATTCACCCCTCCACTTT. Translation gives CASRTGFNSPLHF. The full variable domain, with the rest looked up from reference TRBV28 and TRBJ1-6, is DVKVTQSSRYLVKRTGEKVFLECVQDMDHENMFWYRQDPGLGLRLIYFSYDVKMKEKGDIPEGYSVSREKKERFSLILESASTNQTSMYLCASRTGFNSPLHFGNGTRLTVT.

This chain connects TRBV9 to TRBJ2-3; D may be TRBD1 (7 bases). Trimming left V 3 bases short and J 1 base short, with 12 bases between. The CDR3 spans 15 residues. Germline loops: CDR1 SGDLS, CDR2 YYNGEE. CDR3 nucleotides: TGTGCCAGCAGCGCAGGGGGACTCCGCACAGATACGCAGTATTTT. Translating it yields CASSAGGLRTDTQYF. The whole variable domain, remainder taken from reference TRBV9 and TRBJ2-3, is DSGVTQTPKHLITATGQRVTLRCSPRSGDLSVYWYQQSLDQGLQFLIQYYNGEERAKGNILERFSAQQFPDLHSELNLSSLELGDSALYFCASSAGGLRTDTQYFGPGTRLTVL.

The gene calls are TRBV7-9 and TRBJ2-1; 10 nucleotides agree with TRBD2. J was trimmed by 8 bases and V by 7 bases; bases with no gene match: 8. The CDR3 spans 14 residues. Per germline, CDR1 SEHNR and CDR2 FQNEAQ (reference sequence). CDR3 sequence reads: CASILAGVADEQFF. CDR3 sequence (DNA): TGTGCCAGCATCCTAGCGGGAGTCGCGGATGAGCAGTTCTTC.

This rearrangement joins TRBV7-8 to TRBJ2-7; no firm D call. This CDR3 has 16 amino acids. Germline V gives CDR1 SGHVS, CDR2 FQNEAQ. V lost 7 bases, J lost 1 base, and 20 bases lay in between. The DNA for the CDR3 is TGTGCCAGCACCCCTGAGACCCGGGTACTTTCCTACGAGCAGTACTTC. This codes for CASTPETRVLSYEQYF.

Only a few counts were recorded for this clone. The chain joins TRBV7-9 to TRBJ2-7; perhaps TRBD1 as D (6 bases). This CDR3 comprises 15 residues. V was trimmed by 1 base and J by 0 bases, leaving 10 bases between them. CDR1 SEHNR and CDR2 FQNEAQ come from the germline V gene (reference sequence). CDR3 sequence: CASSLVTGDSYEQYF. The DNA for the CDR3 is TGTGCCAGCAGCTTAGTGACAGGAGACTCCTACGAGCAGTACTTC. The variable domain in full, with the rest retrieved from reference TRBV7-9 and TRBJ2-7, is DTGVSQNPRHKITKRGQNVTFRCDPISEHNRLYWYRQTLGQGPEFLTYFQNEAQLEKSRLLSDRFSAERPKGSFSTLEIQRTEQGDSAMYLCASSLVTGDSYEQYFGPGTRLTVT.

This clone was observed a few times. The rearrangement links TRBV28 to TRBJ2-1, with 8 nucleotides matching TRBD2. After removal of 4 bases from V and 8 bases from J, the junction contained 13 bases not matched to a gene. The CDR3 spans 16 residues. The germline CDR1 and CDR2 sequences are MDHEN and SYDVKM. The CDR3 sequence is CASSWGGLARGYEQFF. In nucleotides, the CDR3 is TGTGCCAGCAGTTGGGGTGGACTAGCTCGAGGGTATGAGCAGTTCTTC. Based on the CDR3 plus reference TRBV28 and TRBJ2-1, the full variable domain is DVKVTQSSRYLVKRTGEKVFLECVQDMDHENMFWYRQDPGLGLRLIYFSYDVKMKEKGDIPEGYSVSREKKERFSLILESASTNQTSMYLCASSWGGLARGYEQFFGPGTRLTVL.